These 30 T cell receptor beta chains were sequenced from one sample in a study of tumor-infiltrating lymphocytes in glioblastoma multiforme. TCR beta libraries were built from RNA through three nested multiplex PCR rounds using modified ARM-PCR. One entry per CDR3 protein, called by TCRdb with MiXCR from the multiplex PCR reads. The data contain 15,000 to 20,000 distinct CDR3 sequences, around 68% of them singletons. Sequencing was done on a sample of peripheral blood. The receptor set was obtained from a male donor with glioblastoma.

This clonotype was seen at least ten times. V is TRBV7-9 and J is TRBJ2-7; D is undetermined. Trimming stripped 0 bases from V and 1 base from J, with 10 bases between. CDR3 size: 15 residues. The germline gives CDR1 SEHNR, CDR2 FQNEAQ (reference sequence). The CDR3 loop is CASSLAARQSYEQYF. CDR3 DNA sequence: TGTGCCAGCAGCTTAGCGGCCAGGCAATCCTACGAGCAGTACTTC.

This clonotype was found many times. The chain is built from TRBV7-9 and TRBJ1-1, with D maybe TRBD1 (5 bases). V was trimmed by 2 bases and J by 3 bases, leaving 10 bases between them. The CDR3 extends over 14 amino acids. CDR1 is SEHNR, CDR2 FQNEAQ, per germline (reference sequence). CDR3 amino acids: CASSLSQADTEAFF. As DNA, the CDR3 is TGTGCCAGCAGCTTATCACAGGCGGACACTGAAGCTTTCTTT.

This clonotype showed up many times. This sequence joins TRBV5-1 and TRBJ2-1; 7 nucleotides align to TRBD1. In germline, CDR1 is SGHRS, CDR2 YFSETQ. The V and J ends lost 0 bases and 4 bases, in that order; junction bases with no gene match: 1. The CDR3 is 14 amino acids. This CDR3 is CASSLVGQYNEQFF. CDR3 DNA: TGCGCCAGCAGCTTGGTGGGACAGTACAATGAGCAGTTCTTC.

The J gene is TRBJ1-2, the V gene TRBV6-6; a possible D gene is TRBD1 (5 bases). The CDR3 contains 16 residues. Trimming removed 2 bases from V and 8 bases from J, with 21 bases in between. The germline gives CDR1 MNHNY, CDR2 SVGAGI (reference sequence). The CDR3 sequence: CASSYRRWGFERGYTF. The CDR3 nucleotides read TGTGCCAGCAGTTACCGGCGATGGGGGTTTGAGAGAGGCTACACCTTC.

The rearrangement uses TRBV11-2 and TRBJ2-7; D is possibly TRBD1 (6 bases). Germline values: CDR1 SGHAT, CDR2 FQNNGV. The CDR3 extends over 15 amino acids. Trimming left V 7 bases short and J 0 bases short, with 16 bases between. CDR3 amino acids: CASTDSPGVSYEQYF. In DNA, the CDR3 is TGTGCCAGCACCGATAGCCCAGGGGTCTCCTACGAGCAGTACTTC.

As regards this clonotype: A junction boundary mismatches the germline segment, possibly from a read error. This chain links TRBV11-2 with TRBJ2-2; no firm D call. This CDR3 comprises 15 residues. Germline CDR1 and CDR2: SGHAT and FQNNGV. CDR3 amino acids: CASSLGIPNTEELFF. The DNA of the CDR3 is TGTGCCAGCAGCTTAGGGATACCTAACACCGAGGAGCTGTTTTTT.

This clonotype was seen many times. This rearrangement joins TRBV13 to TRBJ1-1; D is uncertain. Between the trimmed V and J ends, which lost 5 bases and 2 bases, there was a span of 9 bases. CDR3 size: 13 residues. Looked up from germline, CDR1 is PRHDT and CDR2 is FYEKMQ (reference sequence). CDR3 in amino acids: CASSKKGNTEAFF. CDR3 in DNA: TGTGCCAGCAGCAAAAAGGGAAACACTGAAGCTTTCTTT.

V usage is TRBV5-1 and J usage is TRBJ1-1; 11 bases match TRBD1. J lost 5 bases, V lost 3 bases, and 6 bases had no gene match. Germline CDR1 reads SGHRS; CDR2 reads YFSETQ. CDR3 length equals 15 residues. CDR3 DNA: TGCGCCAGCAGCTACGGGGGGACAGGGGGTACTGAAGCTTTCTTT. The encoded protein is CASSYGGTGGTEAFF.

This clonotype has a handful of counts. The V call is TRBV11-2, the J call TRBJ2-2; D might be TRBD1 (6 bases). The CDR3 is 15 amino acids. Trimming stripped 6 bases from V and 2 bases from J, with 13 bases between. The V gene's germline CDR1 is SGHAT and CDR2 FQNNGV. CDR3 amino acids: CASSRTEVNTGELFF. DNA of the CDR3: TGTGCCAGCAGTAGGACAGAGGTCAACACCGGGGAGCTGTTTTTT.

The chain employs TRBV11-2 and TRBJ1-5; D not certain. Looked up from germline, CDR1 is SGHAT and CDR2 is FQNNGV. This CDR3 region has 15 residues. V was pared by 1 base and J by 0 bases, with 7 bases between. The CDR3 reads CASSLAPNSNQPQHF. CDR3 coding DNA: TGTGCCAGCAGCTTAGCACCCAATAGCAATCAGCCCCAGCATTTT.

About this clonotype itself: With a much larger clone just one base away, this may be a read error. The chain recombines TRBV30 with TRBJ2-1; 7 positions agree with TRBD1. The CDR3 has 13 amino acids. After removal of 3 bases from V and 8 bases from J, the junction contained 7 bases not matched to a gene. CDR1 is GTSNPN, CDR2 SVGIG, per germline (reference sequence). CDR3 DNA: TGTGCCTGGAGGCGACAGGGTTTGGATGAGCAGTTCTTC. Translating it yields CAWRRQGLDEQFF. Full variable domain (rest looked up from reference TRBV30 and TRBJ2-1): SQTIHQWPATLVQPVGSPLSLECTVEGTSNPNLYWYRQAAGRGLQLLFYSVGIGQISSEVPQNLSASRPQDRQFILSSKKLLLSDSGFYLCAWRRQGLDEQFFGPGTRLTVL.

The V and J genes are TRBV10-3 and TRBJ1-4; no reliable D call. V shed 8 bases and J shed 0 bases, with 10 bases lying between them. The CDR3 is 14 residues long. The germline V gene encodes CDR1 ENHRY and CDR2 SYGVKD. The DNA for the CDR3 is TGTGCCATCGGGGAGCGTGCAACTAATGAAAAACTGTTTTTT. Its translation: CAIGERATNEKLFF.

As regards this clonotype: A junction boundary mismatches the germline segment, possibly from a read error. The genes are TRBV10-2 and TRBJ1-2; D unresolved. The CDR3 loop spans 14 amino acids. Germline CDR1 is WSHSY and CDR2 is SAAADI. The CDR3 sequence is CASSESTHGRDYTF. The CDR3 coding sequence is TGCGCGAGCAGTGAGTCCACACACGGTAGAGACTACACCTTC.

The rearrangement links TRBV20-1 to TRBJ1-1; D remains unclear. The CDR3 length is 15 residues. Between the trimmed V and J ends, which lost 3 bases and 0 bases, there was a span of 14 bases. Germline-derived CDR1 and CDR2 are DFQATT and SNEGSKA (reference sequence). The chain's CDR3 is CSASSGFDMNTEAFF. CDR3 in DNA: TGCAGTGCTAGTTCGGGTTTCGACATGAACACTGAAGCTTTCTTT.

This clonotype was picked up many times. The chain links TRBV2 to TRBJ1-5; no definite D call. The length of the CDR3 is 14 residues. Germline V gives CDR1 SNHLY, CDR2 FYNNEI. The V end was cut by 6 bases, the J end by 1 base, with 10 bases between. The CDR3 region has the DNA TGTGCCAGCAGCTCGCTGGGGAGCAATCAGCCCCAGCATTTT. Its translation is CASSSLGSNQPQHF.

For this clonotype: A much larger clone is a single base away; this may be a read error. V and J are TRBV20-1 and TRBJ1-3; maybe TRBD1 (5 bases). V was clipped by 4 bases and J by 0 bases, with 13 bases between them. The CDR3 loop spans 15 amino acids. The germline V gene encodes CDR1 DFQATT and CDR2 SNEGSKA (reference sequence). This CDR3 reads CSAMVTGSSGNTIYF. The DNA for the CDR3 is TGCAGTGCTATGGTCACAGGAAGCTCTGGAAACACCATATATTTT.

On this clonotype itself: No conserved phenylalanine or tryptophan ends this CDR3, so it is likely a read error. This chain joins TRBV11-2 and TRBJ1-1; D is unresolved. CDR1 SGHAT and CDR2 FQNNGV come from the germline V gene. V gave up 3 bases and J gave up 2 bases, with 10 bases separating them. The CDR3 runs to 14 residues. CDR3 sequence reads: CASSLPVINTEAFS. The CDR3 region has the DNA TGTGCCAGCAGCTTGCCGGTGATTAACACTGAAGCTTTCTCT.

There are many counts of this clonotype. The chain combines TRBV5-1 with TRBJ1-1, with 9 nucleotides matching TRBD1. The CDR3 consists of 21 residues. Germline CDR1 reads SGHRS; CDR2 reads YFSETQ. V trimming: 1 base; J trimming: 1 base; junction bases outside the gene matches: 20. CDR3 sequence reads: CASSLTGTGKWLNFGNTEAFF. The DNA for the CDR3 is TGCGCCAGCAGCTTGACCGGGACAGGGAAATGGTTAAATTTTGGGAACACTGAAGCTTTCTTT. The full variable domain, with the rest looked up from reference TRBV5-1 and TRBJ1-1, is KAGVTQTPRYLIKTRGQQVTLSCSPISGHRSVSWYQQTPGQGLQFLFEYFSETQRNKGNFPGRFSGRQFSNSRSEMNVSTLELGDSALYLCASSLTGTGKWLNFGNTEAFFGQGTRLTVV.

This chain joins TRBV6-1 and TRBJ1-2, with D perhaps TRBD1 (5 bases). This CDR3 contains 14 residues. Trimming left V 1 base short and J 8 bases short, with 14 bases between. CDR1 MNHNS and CDR2 SASEGT come from the germline V gene. CDR3 sequence reads: CASSEDRTSGGYTF. The CDR3 DNA is TGTGCCAGCAGTGAAGATCGGACCTCAGGGGGCTACACCTTC.

There are many counts of this clonotype. The chain has TRBV5-1 and TRBJ1-1, with D tentatively TRBD1 (6 bases). The CDR3 totals 12 residues. The V gene's germline CDR1 is SGHRS and CDR2 YFSETQ. V was trimmed by 3 bases and J by 8 bases, leaving 11 bases between them. The CDR3 loop reads CASSSGTKEAFF. The CDR3 bases are TGCGCCAGCAGCTCGGGGACAAAAGAAGCTTTCTTT. The variable domain in full, with the rest retrieved from reference TRBV5-1 and TRBJ1-1, is KAGVTQTPRYLIKTRGQQVTLSCSPISGHRSVSWYQQTPGQGLQFLFEYFSETQRNKGNFPGRFSGRQFSNSRSEMNVSTLELGDSALYLCASSSGTKEAFFGQGTRLTVV.

This rearrangement joins TRBV6-5 to TRBJ2-1, with D tentatively TRBD2 (6 bases). CDR3 length equals 15 residues. V lost 5 bases, J lost 4 bases, and 15 bases lay in between. Germline CDR1 reads MNHEY; CDR2 reads SVGAGI. DNA of the CDR3: TGTGCCAGCAGTCCTCTAGCGTGTCAATACAATGAGCAGTTCTTC. Translation: CASSPLACQYNEQFF.

Comment on this clonotype: It is likely a read error, because the conserved phenylalanine at the end of the CDR3 is missing. The V and J genes are TRBV10-3 and TRBJ1-3, with a possible D match to TRBD1 (5 bases). With 3 bases removed from V and 3 bases from J, the gap between germline ends came to 12 bases. Germline V gives CDR1 ENHRY, CDR2 SYGVKD. The CDR3 runs to 15 residues. DNA of the CDR3: TGTGCCATCAGTGATCCAGACAGAAGTGGAAACACCATATATTTG. It encodes CAISDPDRSGNTIYL.

The chain carries TRBV29-1 and TRBJ2-1, with D uncertain. The germline V and J ends were trimmed by 7 bases and 2 bases, with 9 bases remaining between them. Per germline, CDR1 SQVTM and CDR2 ANQGSEA. This CDR3 contains 12 residues. The CDR3 bases are TGCAGCGGGAAGTTGACCTACAATGAGCAGTTCTTC. Residues: CSGKLTYNEQFF.

A word on this clonotype: The junction does not match germline at one end; this may be a read error. The chain recombines TRBV11-1 with TRBJ2-3; D call uncertain. From germline, CDR1 is SGHAT and CDR2 FQDESV (reference sequence). CDR3 length: 12 amino acids. CDR3 bases: TGTAGCAGCAGCCGCAGCGTCTATACGCAGTATTTC. Its protein is CSSSRSVYTQYF. Supplemented by reference TRBV11-1 and TRBJ2-3, the full variable domain reads EAEVAQSPRYKITEKSQAVAFWCDPISGHATLYWYRQILGQGPELLVQFQDESVVDDSQLPKDRFSAERLKGVDSTLKIQPAELGDSAMYLCSSSRSVYTQYFGPGTRLTVL.

This clonotype was seen once. An end of the junction differs from the germline gene, which may be a read error. The rearrangement uses TRBV6-5 and TRBJ2-3, with 12 bases fitting TRBD2. The CDR3 spans 16 residues. Germline V gene sequence: CDR1 MNHEY, CDR2 SVGAGI. The CDR3: CDSRGLAGGFWDTQYF. DNA for the CDR3: TGTGACAGCCGAGGGCTAGCGGGAGGGTTTTGGGATACGCAGTATTTT.

V is TRBV11-1 and J is TRBJ2-1; TRBD2 matches at 9 bases. The CDR3 spans 17 residues. V was clipped by 4 bases and J by 7 bases; unmatched bases: 14. Germline CDR1 reads SGHAT; CDR2 reads FQDESV (reference sequence). In DNA form, the CDR3 reads TGTGCCAGCAGCTCTGTTGCGGATAGCGGGAGAAGTAATGAGCAGTTCTTC. Translated: CASSSVADSGRSNEQFF.

Worth noting for this clonotype: One end of the junction varies from germline; a read error may be responsible. CDR3 coding DNA: TGTCCCAGCAACTTAGAACGCCCGAACACCGGAGAGCTGTTTTTT. Amino acid sequence: CPSNLERPNTGELFF. The chain recombines TRBV11-1 with TRBJ2-2; the D is unclear. CDR1 is SGHAT, CDR2 FQDESV, per germline (reference sequence). CDR3 length equals 15 residues.

Concerning this clonotype: A much larger clone lies one base from this, so it may be a read error. V usage is TRBV28 and J usage is TRBJ2-5; D is unresolved. The length of the CDR3 is 14 residues. Trimming removed 5 bases at V and 1 base at J, with 11 bases between. Germline CDR1 is MDHEN and CDR2 is SYDVKM. CDR3 protein: CASSIVWAQETQYF. The DNA of the CDR3 is TGTGCCAGCAGTATCGTATGGGCCCAAGAGACCCAGTACTTC.

The chain employs TRBV12-3 or TRBV12-4 and TRBJ2-2, with D unclear. Trimming shortened V by 2 bases and J by 1 base, and 8 bases separated the two germline ends. The CDR3 covers 15 residues. DNA for the CDR3: TGTGCCAGCAGTTTACTTTCAGGGAACACCGGGGAGCTGTTTTTT. Protein sequence: CASSLLSGNTGELFF.

The chain recombines TRBV11-2 with TRBJ2-2, with 7 nucleotides matching TRBD1. Germline assignment: CDR1 SGHAT and CDR2 FQNNGV. The CDR3 is 13 residues long. The ends lost 5 bases at V and 9 bases at J; junction bases unmatched: 6. CDR3 protein: CASSEGTARELFF. The CDR3 bases are TGTGCCAGCAGCGAAGGGACAGCCCGGGAGCTGTTTTTT.